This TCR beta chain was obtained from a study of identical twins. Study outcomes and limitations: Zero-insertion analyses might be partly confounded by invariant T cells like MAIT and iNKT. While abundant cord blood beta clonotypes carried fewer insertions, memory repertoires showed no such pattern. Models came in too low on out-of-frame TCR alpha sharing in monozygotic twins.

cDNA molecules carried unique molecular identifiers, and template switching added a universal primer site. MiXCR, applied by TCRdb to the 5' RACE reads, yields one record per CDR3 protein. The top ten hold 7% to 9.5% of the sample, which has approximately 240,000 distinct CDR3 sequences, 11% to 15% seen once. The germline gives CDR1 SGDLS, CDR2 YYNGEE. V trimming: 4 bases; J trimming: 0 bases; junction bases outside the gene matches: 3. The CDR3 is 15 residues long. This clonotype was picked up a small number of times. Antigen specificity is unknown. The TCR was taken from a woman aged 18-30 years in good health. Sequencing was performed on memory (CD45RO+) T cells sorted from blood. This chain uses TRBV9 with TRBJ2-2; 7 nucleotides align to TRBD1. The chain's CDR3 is CASSQTGSNTGELFF. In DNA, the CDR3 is TGTGCCAGCAGCCAGACAGGGTCGAACACCGGGGAGCTGTTTTTT. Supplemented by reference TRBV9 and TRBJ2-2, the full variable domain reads DSGVTQTPKHLITATGQRVTLRCSPRSGDLSVYWYQQSLDQGLQFLIQYYNGEERAKGNILERFSAQQFPDLHSELNLSSLELGDSALYFCASSQTGSNTGELFFGEGSRLTVL.